This T cell receptor beta chain was recorded in a study of T cell changes during pregnancy in multiple sclerosis. Repertoires were generated with immunoSEQ multiplex PCR, while TCRdb's copy carries only in-frame clones and drops some. The sample carries fewer than 35,000 clones, less than 95% recorded once. This CDR3 is built from 16 residues. CDR1 is MNHEY, CDR2 SMNVEV, per germline (reference sequence). V was trimmed by 0 bases and J by 4 bases, leaving 16 bases between them. The chain links TRBV27 to TRBJ2-7, with D maybe TRBD1 (5 bases). Sequences were derived from CD8+ T cells from peripheral blood mononuclear cells, sampled in the second trimester of pregnancy. The sequence came from a female donor with multiple sclerosis, enrolled in a pregnancy study. DNA of the CDR3: TGTGCCAGCAGTTTATCGAGGACATATGGAGAATACGAGCAGTACTTC. Amino acid sequence: CASSLSRTYGEYEQYF.